This T cell receptor beta chain is drawn from a study of T cells expressing NK-cell markers. Study-level information: In the group of eight sequenced donors, seven were HCMV-seropositive and one was seronegative.

This CDR3 contains 16 residues. Germline loops: CDR1 MDHEN, CDR2 SYDVKM. Regarding this clonotype: Antigen specificity is unknown.

With the 5' RACE reads reprocessed, TCRdb shows one record per CDR3 protein and no DNA. The sample data list 150,000 to 200,000 distinct CDR3 sequences. Findings of the study overall: The study did not resolve the HCMV specificity of expanded NKG2C+ T cell clones. These clonotypes additionally ranked first within the CD3+CD56-NKG2C+ fraction of a few donors.

Sequences were obtained from blood T cells: a sorted CD56 or NKG2C T cell subset, CD4+ or CD8+ T cells, or bulk PBMC T cells (not recorded which). This chain links TRBV28 with TRBJ1-4. The clonotype was recovered from a woman between 18 and 70 years old in good health. CDR3 region: CASSTVTRATNEKLFF.